The 6 T cell receptor beta chains reported below all come from one sample, sequenced in a study of T-cell memory formation after mild COVID-19. TCRdb recomputed calls from the 5' RACE reads with MiXCR, one row per CDR3 protein. The repertoire holds roughly 580,000 distinct CDR3 sequences, roughly 18% seen once, with around 12% in the top ten. Material: PBMCs or a T cell subset sorted from them (not recorded which). The receptors come from an adult woman who had mild COVID-19 (a few samples of this study predate the infection). Cell type and time point are not known.

The rearrangement joins TRBV6-5 to TRBJ2-7; a possible D gene is TRBD2 (5 bases). The CDR3 extends over 14 amino acids. Germline CDR1 MNHEY, CDR2 SVGAGI. V lost 2 bases, J lost 3 bases, and 11 bases lay in between. CDR3 sequence reads: CASSYARSGYEQYF. The CDR3 DNA reads as TGTGCCAGCAGTTACGCGCGGAGCGGCTACGAGCAGTACTTC.

As DNA, the CDR3 is TGCAGTGCTAACCGACTAGCGGGGGGGAGCACAGATACGCAGTATTTT. Translated: CSANRLAGGSTDTQYF. The chain employs TRBV20-1 and TRBJ2-3; 14 bases map to TRBD2. The germline V gene has CDR1 DFQATT and CDR2 SNEGSKA (reference sequence). The CDR3 consists of 16 residues. The ends lost 4 bases at V and 0 bases at J; junction bases unmatched: 3.

The chain combines TRBV6-5 with TRBJ1-4; D perhaps matches TRBD1 (6 bases). CDR3 length: 16 amino acids. Deletions cut 6 bases from V and 1 base from J, with 15 bases between. Looked up from germline, CDR1 is MNHEY and CDR2 is SVGAGI. The CDR3 DNA is TGTGCCAGCAGCGGGCCCCGCAGGGGAACTAATGAAAAACTGTTTTTT. Translation gives CASSGPRRGTNEKLFF.

This clonotype occurred many times. This chain connects TRBV29-1 to TRBJ2-1; TRBD1 aligns across 7 bases. The V gene's germline CDR1 is SQVTM and CDR2 ANQGSEA. V gave up 3 bases and J gave up 4 bases; unmatched junction bases: 9. This CDR3 comprises 15 residues. The CDR3 is CSVENSDRVYNEQFF. DNA for the CDR3: TGCAGCGTTGAGAATAGTGACAGGGTATACAATGAGCAGTTCTTC.

This rearrangement joins TRBV4-1 to TRBJ2-7; possibly TRBD1 or TRBD2 for D (5 bases each). The CDR3 totals 12 residues. Germline V lookup: CDR1 MGHRA, CDR2 YSYEKL. Trimming cost V 1 base and J 8 bases, with 9 bases left between them. CDR3 sequence: CASSQGGDQQYF. CDR3 sequence (DNA): TGCGCCAGCAGCCAAGGAGGGGACCAGCAGTACTTC.

CDR3 amino acids: CASSGVRGSTDTQYF. CDR3 bases: TGTGCCAGCAGCGGGGTACGGGGGTCCACAGATACGCAGTATTTT. The V and J genes are TRBV9 and TRBJ2-3, with D tentatively TRBD2 (6 bases). V was pared by 3 bases and J by 2 bases, with 13 bases between. CDR3 length: 15 amino acids. Germline loops: CDR1 SGDLS, CDR2 YYNGEE. The complete variable domain, with remaining parts taken from reference TRBV9 and TRBJ2-3, reads DSGVTQTPKHLITATGQRVTLRCSPRSGDLSVYWYQQSLDQGLQFLIQYYNGEERAKGNILERFSAQQFPDLHSELNLSSLELGDSALYFCASSGVRGSTDTQYFGPGTRLTVL.